The 32 T cell receptor beta chains given below trace back to one sample, sequenced in a study of neurological immune-mediated disorders. TCRdb itself ran the 5' RACE reads through MiXCR, one entry per CDR3 protein. The sample has roughly 50,000 distinct CDR3 sequences, 3.5% to 5% seen once; the top ten hold around 6%. The sample consisted of PBMCs. These TCRs come from an older woman with multiple sclerosis.

The rearrangement links TRBV7-2 to TRBJ2-2; D is ambiguous. The V end lost 5 bases, the J end lost 5 bases, and 15 bases lay between the germline ends. This CDR3 comprises 15 residues. Looked up from germline, CDR1 is SGHTA and CDR2 is FQGNSA. The CDR3 protein is CASSQATLGTGELFF. The CDR3 DNA reads as TGTGCCAGCAGCCAGGCGACCCTAGGGACCGGGGAGCTGTTTTTT. The whole variable domain, filled in from reference TRBV7-2 and TRBJ2-2, reads GAGVSQSPSNKVTEKGKDVELRCDPISGHTALYWYRQSLGQGLEFLIYFQGNSAPDKSGLPSDRFSAERTGGSVSTLTIQRTQQEDSAVYLCASSQATLGTGELFFGEGSRLTVL.

In this sample, this clonotype turned up many times. The chain joins TRBV28 to TRBJ1-4; D possibly corresponds to TRBD1 (6 bases). Trimming removed 6 bases at V and 4 bases at J, with 15 bases between. The CDR3 spans 15 residues. Germline V gene sequence: CDR1 MDHEN, CDR2 SYDVKM. The CDR3 nucleotides read TGTGCCAGCAGGCCGCCCGGGACACTTAATGAAAAACTGTTTTTT. Translated, it gives CASRPPGTLNEKLFF.

This clonotype was counted at least ten times. This rearrangement joins TRBV5-5 to TRBJ1-2; unclear D gene. Trimming took 4 bases from V and 2 from J, leaving 9 bases between them. Germline V lookup: CDR1 SGHKS, CDR2 YYEKEE (reference sequence). This CDR3 is 13 amino acids long. CDR3 nucleotides: TGTGCCAGCAGCCCCTCGGGCAACTATGGCTACACCTTC. It codes for CASSPSGNYGYTF.

This clonotype was picked up many times. The chain couples TRBV14 to TRBJ1-1; D unclear. The germline V gene encodes CDR1 SGHDN and CDR2 FVKESK. The CDR3 has 15 residues. V lost 1 base and J lost 1, with 10 bases in between. CDR3 in DNA: TGTGCCAGCAGCCAAGTCCCAGTTCCGAACACTGAAGCTTTCTTT. This translates into CASSQVPVPNTEAFF. Full variable domain (missing parts from reference TRBV14 and TRBJ1-1): EAGVTQFPSHSVIEKGQTVTLRCDPISGHDNLYWYRRVMGKEIKFLLHFVKESKQDESGMPNNRFLAERTGGTYSTLKVQPAELEDSGVYFCASSQVPVPNTEAFFGQGTRLTVV.

This clonotype was recorded many times. This chain uses TRBV2 with TRBJ1-3, with 8 nucleotides matching TRBD1. V dropped 5 bases and J dropped 4; count of bases not matched to a gene: 7. From germline, CDR1 is SNHLY and CDR2 FYNNEI. This CDR3 has 15 amino acids. CDR3 DNA: TGTGCCAGCAGTCAGAGGACAGGGCGAGGAAACACCATATATTTT. Protein sequence: CASSQRTGRGNTIYF.

This clonotype has at least ten counts. The chain carries TRBV12-3 or TRBV12-4 and TRBJ2-2; D is uncertain. V was trimmed by 5 bases and J by 3 bases, leaving 4 bases between them. The CDR3 sequence is 12 residues long. As DNA, the CDR3 is TGTGCCAGCAGTCCTTACACCGGGGAGCTGTTTTTT. Translating gives CASSPYTGELFF.

This clonotype has ten or more counts. CDR3 residues: CASSLNRDSYEQYV. CDR3 sequence (DNA): TGTGCCAGCAGCTTGAACCGGGACTCCTACGAGCAGTACGTC. The chain uses TRBV7-2 and TRBJ2-7, with D maybe TRBD2 (5 bases). Per germline, CDR1 SGHTA and CDR2 FQGNSA. This CDR3 comprises 14 residues. The V end lost 3 bases, the J end lost 0 bases, and 9 bases lay between the germline ends.

This clonotype was picked up many times. The chain recombines TRBV3-1 with TRBJ2-6; D is unresolved. V was clipped by 3 bases and J by 0 bases, with 9 bases between them. The V gene's germline CDR1 is LGHDT and CDR2 YNNKEL (reference sequence). The CDR3 is 16 residues long. CDR3 region: CASSQAVTSGANVLTF. The CDR3 DNA follows: TGTGCCAGCAGCCAGGCCGTTACCTCTGGGGCCAACGTCCTGACTTTC.

This clonotype was found a few times. CDR3 DNA: TGCAGTGCTAGACGGGGACAGGGGGCTGAGGGTGCTAATGAAAAACTGTTTTTT. It yields the protein CSARRGQGAEGANEKLFF. The chain links TRBV20-1 to TRBJ1-4; TRBD1 matches at 12 bases. The ends lost 2 bases at V and 3 bases at J; junction bases unmatched: 10. The CDR3 spans 18 residues. CDR1 is DFQATT, CDR2 SNEGSKA, per germline (reference sequence).

This clonotype was seen repeatedly, ten times or more. DNA for the CDR3: TGCGCCAGCAGCGGAAGACTAGGGGCGGCAGATACGCAGTATTTT. Protein: CASSGRLGAADTQYF. This rearrangement joins TRBV5-1 to TRBJ2-3; D is possibly TRBD2 (6 bases). Looked up from germline, CDR1 is SGHRS and CDR2 is YFSETQ. The ends were cut back, 4 bases at V and 4 bases at J, with 16 bases in the middle. The CDR3 length is 15 residues. The variable domain in full, with the rest retrieved from reference TRBV5-1 and TRBJ2-3, is KAGVTQTPRYLIKTRGQQVTLSCSPISGHRSVSWYQQTPGQGLQFLFEYFSETQRNKGNFPGRFSGRQFSNSRSEMNVSTLELGDSALYLCASSGRLGAADTQYFGPGTRLTVL.

This clonotype came up many times. The rearrangement links TRBV3-1 to TRBJ1-1, with TRBD1 as a possible D gene (5 bases). Trimming removed 2 bases at V and 1 base at J, with 11 bases between. The CDR3 consists of 15 residues. Germline loops: CDR1 LGHDT, CDR2 YNNKEL (reference sequence). The CDR3 DNA is TGTGCCAGCAGCCAATTTCCACAGGCGAACACTGAAGCTTTCTTT. Amino acids: CASSQFPQANTEAFF.

The chain carries TRBV18 and TRBJ2-1, with D tentatively TRBD1 (5 bases). The CDR3 has 14 residues. The V and J ends lost 0 bases and 5 bases respectively, with 8 bases between them. Germline lookup yields CDR1 KGHSH and CDR2 LQKENI. The CDR3 sequence is CASSPPAGNNEQFF. CDR3 nucleotides: TGTGCCAGCTCACCACCGGCAGGGAACAATGAGCAGTTCTTC.

The CDR3 here is CASSQELRNPEAFF. The DNA for the CDR3 is TGTGCCAGCAGCCAAGAGCTGAGAAACCCTGAAGCTTTCTTT. The chain joins TRBV3-1 to TRBJ1-1; D remains ambiguous. The CDR3 totals 14 residues. CDR1 and CDR2 (germline): LGHDT, YNNKEL (reference sequence). V lost 0 bases and J 6 bases, leaving 11 bases between the germline ends.

The chain is built from TRBV27 and TRBJ2-3; no firm D call. The CDR3 is made up of 13 amino acids. V lost 3 bases and J 6 bases, leaving 10 bases between the germline ends. CDR1 and CDR2 from the germline V gene are MNHEY and SMNVEV (reference sequence). Here the CDR3 reads CASSFSGSDTQYF. CDR3 nucleotide sequence: TGTGCCAGCAGTTTTTCCGGCAGCGATACGCAGTATTTT.

On this clonotype itself: Given the absence of the conserved phenylalanine or tryptophan at the CDR3 end, a read error is likely. This chain links TRBV11-1 with TRBJ2-5; maybe TRBD2 (7 bases). The CDR3 spans 13 residues. Germline V gene data show CDR1 as SGHAT and CDR2 as FQDESV (reference sequence). With 6 bases removed from V and 3 bases from J, the gap between germline ends came to 11 bases. The CDR3 nucleotides are TGTGCCAGCAGTCGGGGGGCCGAAGAGACCCAGTACATC. Protein sequence: CASSRGAEETQYI.

This clonotype was seen at least ten times. The V and J genes are TRBV27 and TRBJ1-6; D call uncertain. The CDR3 covers 14 residues. Germline V gives CDR1 MNHEY, CDR2 SMNVEV (reference sequence). The V end was cut by 0 bases, the J end by 8 bases, with 8 bases between. The CDR3 DNA is TGTGCCAGCAGTTTATCGAGGGTCCATTCACCCCTCCACTTT. Encoded protein: CASSLSRVHSPLHF.

This clonotype came up many times. The J gene is TRBJ2-1, the V gene TRBV20-1; tentative D call: TRBD2 (6 bases). V was pared by 5 bases and J by 3 bases, with 17 bases between. The CDR3 loop spans 15 amino acids. Germline V gene sequence: CDR1 DFQATT, CDR2 SNEGSKA (reference sequence). The DNA for the CDR3 is TGCAGTGCTCCTGGGGGTCCGGAGGGCTACAATGAGCAGTTCTTC. This gives the protein CSAPGGPEGYNEQFF.

Ten or more counts support this clonotype. The chain combines TRBV20-1 with TRBJ1-1, with 7 nucleotides matching TRBD1. Trimming removed 7 bases from V and 4 bases from J; junction bases left unmatched: 9. The germline V gene has CDR1 DFQATT and CDR2 SNEGSKA (reference sequence). The CDR3 is 13 amino acids. The CDR3 sequence is CSGETGIGTEAFF. CDR3 DNA: TGCAGTGGGGAGACAGGGATAGGCACTGAAGCTTTCTTT.

This clonotype was seen at least ten times. The chain joins TRBV2 to TRBJ2-3, with D possibly TRBD1 on 6 matching bases. The CDR3 is 13 residues long. V gave up 5 bases and J gave up 4 bases, with 10 bases separating them. Germline CDR1 SNHLY, CDR2 FYNNEI. The CDR3 DNA is TGTGCCAGCAGTACTAACAGGGCAGATACGCAGTATTTT. Translating it yields CASSTNRADTQYF. The full variable domain, in which reference TRBV2 and TRBJ2-3 provide the parts outside the CDR3, is EPEVTQTPSHQVTQMGQEVILRCVPISNHLYFYWYRQILGQKVEFLVSFYNNEISEKSEIFDDQFSVERPDGSNFTLKIRSTKLEDSAMYFCASSTNRADTQYFGPGTRLTVL.

This clonotype was counted at least ten times. In DNA form, the CDR3 reads TGCAGTGCTAGAGAGAGCGGGTTACACCATTTTAGCACAGATACGCAGTATTTT. Translation gives CSARESGLHHFSTDTQYF. The rearrangement uses TRBV20-1 and TRBJ2-3; D is perhaps TRBD2 (6 bases). V was cut by 0 bases and J by 0 bases, with 19 bases left in between. CDR3 size: 18 residues. Germline CDR1 and CDR2: DFQATT and SNEGSKA (reference sequence).

This clonotype was recorded many times. The chain links TRBV7-6 to TRBJ1-1; 9 bases match TRBD1. V gave up 0 bases and J gave up 4 bases; unmatched junction bases: 3. CDR3 length: 15 residues. Germline V lookup: CDR1 SGHVS, CDR2 FNYEAQ. The CDR3 bases are TGTGCCAGCAGCTTAGCAGGGACAGGGAGCACTGAAGCTTTCTTT. Translating it yields CASSLAGTGSTEAFF. The entire variable domain, with the rest obtained from reference TRBV7-6 and TRBJ1-1, is as follows: GAGVSQSPRYKVTKRGQDVALRCDPISGHVSLYWYRQALGQGPEFLTYFNYEAQQDKSGLPNDRFSAERPEGSISTLTIQRTEQRDSAMYRCASSLAGTGSTEAFFGQGTRLTVV.

This clonotype was seen repeatedly, ten times or more. CDR3: CASSPYHPATPADTGELFF. As DNA, the CDR3 is TGCGCCAGCAGTCCATATCACCCCGCGACGCCGGCGGACACCGGGGAGCTGTTTTTT. V usage is TRBV4-1 and J usage is TRBJ2-2; D remains unclear. Germline V gene lookup returns CDR1 MGHRA and CDR2 YSYEKL. The ends were cut back, 6 bases at V and 3 bases at J, with 26 bases in the middle. This CDR3 comprises 19 residues.

DNA for the CDR3: TGTGCCAGCAGTTTACGGAAGTCATTACTAGCGGGATTCAGAGAAGAGACCCAGTACTTC. This codes for CASSLRKSLLAGFREETQYF. The V call is TRBV27, the J call TRBJ2-5, with TRBD2 matching 10 bases. Trimming cost V 2 bases and J 3 bases; bases outside gene matches: 18. CDR1 and CDR2 (germline): MNHEY, SMNVEV (reference sequence). CDR3 length equals 20 residues.

This clonotype was detected a few times. V usage is TRBV10-1 and J usage is TRBJ1-2, with D uncertain. CDR1 WNHNN and CDR2 SYGVQD come from the germline V gene (reference sequence). The length of the CDR3 is 13 residues. Trimming stripped 4 bases from V and 4 bases from J, with 10 bases between. The CDR3 reads CASSVSQSYGYTF. The CDR3 DNA follows: TGCGCCAGCAGTGTTTCCCAGAGCTATGGCTACACCTTC.

This clonotype has a count of ten or more. The chain couples TRBV28 to TRBJ2-5; 7 bases are shared with TRBD2. Germline CDR1 MDHEN, CDR2 SYDVKM. CDR3 length equals 15 residues. Trimming removed 6 bases from V and 6 bases from J; junction bases left unmatched: 13. The CDR3 region is CASSTSQAGLKTQYF. DNA for the CDR3: TGTGCCAGCAGCACAAGTCAAGCGGGGCTTAAGACCCAGTACTTC.

The chain employs TRBV9 and TRBJ1-4, with 9 bases that match TRBD1. CDR1 SGDLS and CDR2 YYNGEE come from the germline V gene. After removal of 3 bases from V and 4 bases from J, the junction contained 4 bases not matched to a gene. This CDR3 has 15 residues. The CDR3 DNA reads TGTGCCAGCAGCGGCGAGACAGGGGGTAATGAAAAACTGTTTTTT. It translates to CASSGETGGNEKLFF.

This clonotype came up many times. This chain links TRBV20-1 with TRBJ1-1; 9 bases are a match to TRBD1. CDR1 is DFQATT, CDR2 SNEGSKA, per germline (reference sequence). The V gene end was trimmed by 5 bases and the J gene end by 4 bases; junction bases not matched to a gene: 5. The CDR3 loop spans 13 amino acids. CDR3 in DNA: TGCAGTGCTGGGACAGGGAGAGGCACTGAAGCTTTCTTT. This sequence encodes CSAGTGRGTEAFF.

This clonotype has more than one count but fewer than ten. The V and J genes are TRBV7-2 and TRBJ2-3; D remains ambiguous. Germline CDR1 is SGHTA and CDR2 is FQGNSA. The length of the CDR3 is 13 residues. V was shortened by 1 base and J by 4 bases, with 6 bases between the two germline ends. The CDR3 spells CASSLDPADTQYF. The CDR3 bases are TGTGCCAGCAGCTTAGACCCCGCAGATACGCAGTATTTT.

This clonotype was counted at least ten times. The J gene is TRBJ1-6, the V gene TRBV10-3, with TRBD1 matching over 7 bases. This CDR3 comprises 13 residues. After removal of 7 bases from V and 9 bases from J, the junction contained 6 bases not matched to a gene. The germline gives CDR1 ENHRY, CDR2 SYGVKD. CDR3 nucleotides: TGTGCCATCAAATCGCAGGGGGGTTCACCCCTCCACTTT. This gives the protein CAIKSQGGSPLHF.

This clonotype was found many times. This chain uses TRBV7-2 with TRBJ1-2; possibly TRBD1 for D (6 bases). The CDR3 runs 15 residues. The germline gives CDR1 SGHTA, CDR2 FQGNSA. V shed 0 bases and J shed 2 bases, with 10 bases lying between them. For the CDR3, the DNA is TGTGCCAGCAGCTTAGCTATTGGACAGAACTATGGCTACACCTTC. Translation gives CASSLAIGQNYGYTF.

This clonotype was detected ten times or more. The gene calls are TRBV20-1 and TRBJ2-7; 12 nucleotides match TRBD1. Germline CDR1 is DFQATT and CDR2 is SNEGSKA (reference sequence). J gave up 11 bases and V 3 bases, and 8 bases lay outside the gene matches. The CDR3 consists of 13 residues. CDR3 nucleotides: TGCAGTGCTAGGGACTGGGACAGGGGGCAGGAGTACTTC. Translated, it gives CSARDWDRGQEYF.

This clonotype has ten or more counts. The chain combines TRBV7-2 with TRBJ2-2; possibly TRBD1 for D (5 bases). Per germline, CDR1 SGHTA and CDR2 FQGNSA. This CDR3 has 15 residues. V lost 5 bases and J lost 3, with 13 bases in between. For the CDR3, the DNA is TGTGCCAGCAGCCCGAGACAGTTCCACACCGGGGAGCTGTTTTTT. It specifies CASSPRQFHTGELFF.